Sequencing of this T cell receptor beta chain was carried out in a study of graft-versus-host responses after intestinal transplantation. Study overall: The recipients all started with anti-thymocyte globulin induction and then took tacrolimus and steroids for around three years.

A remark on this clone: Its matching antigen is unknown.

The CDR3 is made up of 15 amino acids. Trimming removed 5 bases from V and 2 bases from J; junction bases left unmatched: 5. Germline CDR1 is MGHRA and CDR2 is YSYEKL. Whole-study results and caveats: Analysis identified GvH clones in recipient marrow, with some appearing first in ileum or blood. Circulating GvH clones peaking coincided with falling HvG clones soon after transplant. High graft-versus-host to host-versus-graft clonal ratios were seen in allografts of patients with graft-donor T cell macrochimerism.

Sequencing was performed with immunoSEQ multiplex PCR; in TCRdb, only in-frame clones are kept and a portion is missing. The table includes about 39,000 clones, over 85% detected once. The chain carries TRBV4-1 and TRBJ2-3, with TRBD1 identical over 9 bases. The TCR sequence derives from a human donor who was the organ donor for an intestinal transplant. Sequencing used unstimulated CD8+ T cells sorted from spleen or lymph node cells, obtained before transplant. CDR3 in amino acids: CASSFRDRATDTQYF. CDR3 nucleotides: TGCGCCAGCAGCTTCCGGGACAGGGCCACAGATACGCAGTATTTT.